This T cell receptor (beta chain) was recovered during a study of spatial heterogeneity in lung cancer. The wider study: Fewer alpha-chain than beta-chain sequences were consistently detected. Raw-read counts averaged over ten per unique TCR and UMI combination.

Time point of the sample: sample taken at primary tumor resection. Tumor, nontumor lung or frozen PBMC supplied whole RNA, sequenced without sorting. The approximately 70 donors had untreated early-stage non-small cell lung cancer. Study findings and constraints: Ubiquitous expanded tumor TCRs were observed in blood more at resection than follow-up.

CDR3 length: 15 amino acids. V was shortened by 5 bases and J by 3 bases, with 14 bases between the two germline ends. Looked up from germline, CDR1 is LNHDA and CDR2 is SQIVND (reference sequence). One entry per CDR3 protein results from TCRdb running MiXCR on the 5' RACE reads. The profile shows about 75,000 distinct CDR3 sequences, 13% of them singletons. This clonotype was detected a few times. Its antigen is unknown. Sequencing used PBMCs, obtained at surgery. This chain uses TRBV19 with TRBJ2-1, with a tentative D call TRBD2 (5 bases). The sequence came from a male donor with early-stage non-small cell lung cancer. The CDR3 sequence: CASSSDWTLYNEQFF. DNA for the CDR3: TGTGCCAGTAGTTCCGACTGGACTCTCTACAATGAGCAGTTCTTC.